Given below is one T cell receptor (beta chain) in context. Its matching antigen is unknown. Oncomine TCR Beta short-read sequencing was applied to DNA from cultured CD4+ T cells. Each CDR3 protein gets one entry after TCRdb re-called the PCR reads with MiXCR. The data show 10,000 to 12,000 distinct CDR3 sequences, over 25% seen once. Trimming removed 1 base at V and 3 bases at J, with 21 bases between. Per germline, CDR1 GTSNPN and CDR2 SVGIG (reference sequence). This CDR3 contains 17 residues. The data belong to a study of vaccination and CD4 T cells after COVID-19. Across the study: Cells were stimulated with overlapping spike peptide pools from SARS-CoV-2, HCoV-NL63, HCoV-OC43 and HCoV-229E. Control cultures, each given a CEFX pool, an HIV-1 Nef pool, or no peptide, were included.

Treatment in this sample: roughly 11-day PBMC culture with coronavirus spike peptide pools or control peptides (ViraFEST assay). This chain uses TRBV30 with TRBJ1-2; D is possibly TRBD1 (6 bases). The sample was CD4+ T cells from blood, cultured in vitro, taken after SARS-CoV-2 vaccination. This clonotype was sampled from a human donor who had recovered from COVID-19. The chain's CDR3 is CAWSEGGRVQLHYGYTF. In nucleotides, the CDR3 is TGTGCCTGGAGTGAGGGGGGTAGGGTGCAGCTTCACTATGGCTACACCTTC.